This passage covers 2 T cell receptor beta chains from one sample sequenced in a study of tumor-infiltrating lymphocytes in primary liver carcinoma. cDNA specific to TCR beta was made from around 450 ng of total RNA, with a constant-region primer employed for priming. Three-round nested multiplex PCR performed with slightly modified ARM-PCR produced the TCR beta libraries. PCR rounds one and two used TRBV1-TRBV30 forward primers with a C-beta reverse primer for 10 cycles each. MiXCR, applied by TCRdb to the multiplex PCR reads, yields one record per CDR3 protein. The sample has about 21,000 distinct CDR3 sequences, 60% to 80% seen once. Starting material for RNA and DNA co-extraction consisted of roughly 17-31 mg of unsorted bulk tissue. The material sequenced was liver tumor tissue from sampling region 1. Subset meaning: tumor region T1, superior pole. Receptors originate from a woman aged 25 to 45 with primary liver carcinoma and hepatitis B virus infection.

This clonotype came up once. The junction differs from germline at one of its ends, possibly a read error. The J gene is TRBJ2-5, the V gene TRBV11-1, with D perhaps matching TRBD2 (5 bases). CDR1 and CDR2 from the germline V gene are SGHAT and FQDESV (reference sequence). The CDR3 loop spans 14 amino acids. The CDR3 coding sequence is TGTGCCAGCAGCTTAGCAGGGAGCGAGGAGACCCAGCACTTC. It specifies CASSLAGSEETQHF.

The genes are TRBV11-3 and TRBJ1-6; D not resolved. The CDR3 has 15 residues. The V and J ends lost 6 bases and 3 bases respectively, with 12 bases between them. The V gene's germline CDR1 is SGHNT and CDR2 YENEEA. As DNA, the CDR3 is TGTGCCAGCAGATTTAGGCGGAGCTATAATTCACCCCTCCACTTT. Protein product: CASRFRRSYNSPLHF.